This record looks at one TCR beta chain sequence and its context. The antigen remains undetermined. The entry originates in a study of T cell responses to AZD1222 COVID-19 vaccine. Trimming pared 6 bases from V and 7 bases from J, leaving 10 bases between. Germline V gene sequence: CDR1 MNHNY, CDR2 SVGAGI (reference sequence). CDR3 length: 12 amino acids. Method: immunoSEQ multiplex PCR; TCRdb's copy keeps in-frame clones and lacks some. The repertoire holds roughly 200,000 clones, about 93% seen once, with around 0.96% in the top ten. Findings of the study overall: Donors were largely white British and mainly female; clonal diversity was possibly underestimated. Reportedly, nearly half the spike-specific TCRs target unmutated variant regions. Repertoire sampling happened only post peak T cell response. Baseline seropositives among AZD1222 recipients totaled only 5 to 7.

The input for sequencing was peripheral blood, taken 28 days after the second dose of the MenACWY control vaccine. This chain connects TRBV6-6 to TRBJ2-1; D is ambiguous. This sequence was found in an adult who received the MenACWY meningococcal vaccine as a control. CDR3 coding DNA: TGTGCCAGCAGCCGCGTAGTGAATGAGCAGTTCTTC. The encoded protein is CASSRVVNEQFF.